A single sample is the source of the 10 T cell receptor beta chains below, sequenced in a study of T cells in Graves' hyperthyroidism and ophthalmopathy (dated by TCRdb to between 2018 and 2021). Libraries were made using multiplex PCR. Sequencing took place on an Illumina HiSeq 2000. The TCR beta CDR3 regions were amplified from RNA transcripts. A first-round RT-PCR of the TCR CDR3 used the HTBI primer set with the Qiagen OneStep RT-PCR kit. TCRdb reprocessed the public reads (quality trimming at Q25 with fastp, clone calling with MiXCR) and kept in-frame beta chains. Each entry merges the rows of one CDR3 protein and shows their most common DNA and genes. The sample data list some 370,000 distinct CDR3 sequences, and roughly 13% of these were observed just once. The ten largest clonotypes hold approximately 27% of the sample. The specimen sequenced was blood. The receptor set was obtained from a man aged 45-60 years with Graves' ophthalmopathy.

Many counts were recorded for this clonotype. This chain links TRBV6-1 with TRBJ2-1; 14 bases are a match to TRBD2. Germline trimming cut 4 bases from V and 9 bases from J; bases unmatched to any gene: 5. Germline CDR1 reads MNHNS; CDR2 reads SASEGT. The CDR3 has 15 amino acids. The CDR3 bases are TGTGCCAGCAGTGCTGGACTAGCGGGAGGTGGTGAGCAGTTCTTC. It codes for CASSAGLAGGGEQFF.

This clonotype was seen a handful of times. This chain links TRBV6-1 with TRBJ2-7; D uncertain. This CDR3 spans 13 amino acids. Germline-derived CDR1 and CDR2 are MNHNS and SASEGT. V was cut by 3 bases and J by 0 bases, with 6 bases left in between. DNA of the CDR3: TGTGCCAGCAGTGAGTTGAGCTCCTACGAGCAGTACTTC. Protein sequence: CASSELSSYEQYF.

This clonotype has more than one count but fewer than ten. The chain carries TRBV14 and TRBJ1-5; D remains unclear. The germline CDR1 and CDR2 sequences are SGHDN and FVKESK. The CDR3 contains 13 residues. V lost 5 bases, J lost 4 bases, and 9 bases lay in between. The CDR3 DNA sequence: TGTGCCAGCAGCATCGGTTTTAATCAGCCCCAGCATTTT. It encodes CASSIGFNQPQHF.

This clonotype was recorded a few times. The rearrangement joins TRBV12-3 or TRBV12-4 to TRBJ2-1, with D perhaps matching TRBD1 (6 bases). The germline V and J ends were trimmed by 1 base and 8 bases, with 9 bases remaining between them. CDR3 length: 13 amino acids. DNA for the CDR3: TGTGCCAGCAGTTTAGGGGGGCCGGATGAGCAGTTCTTC. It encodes CASSLGGPDEQFF.

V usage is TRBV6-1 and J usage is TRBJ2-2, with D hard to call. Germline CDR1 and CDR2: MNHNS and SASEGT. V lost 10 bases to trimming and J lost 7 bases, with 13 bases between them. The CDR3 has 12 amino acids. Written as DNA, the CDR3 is TGTGCCACCACGCGGTGGGGCGGGGAGCTGTTTTTT. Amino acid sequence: CATTRWGGELFF.

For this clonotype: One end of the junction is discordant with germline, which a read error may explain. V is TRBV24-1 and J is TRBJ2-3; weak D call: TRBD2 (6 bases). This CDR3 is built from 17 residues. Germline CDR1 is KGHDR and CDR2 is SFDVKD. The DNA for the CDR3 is TGTGCCACCAGTGACTTGACTGATCGGGAGAGCACAGATACGCAGTGTTTT. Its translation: CATSDLTDRESTDTQCF.

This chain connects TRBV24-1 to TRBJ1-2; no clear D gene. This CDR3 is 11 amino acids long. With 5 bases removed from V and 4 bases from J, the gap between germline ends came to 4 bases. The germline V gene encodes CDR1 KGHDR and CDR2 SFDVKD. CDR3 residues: CATSGGYGYTF. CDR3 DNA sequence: TGTGCCACCAGTGGGGGCTATGGCTACACCTTC.

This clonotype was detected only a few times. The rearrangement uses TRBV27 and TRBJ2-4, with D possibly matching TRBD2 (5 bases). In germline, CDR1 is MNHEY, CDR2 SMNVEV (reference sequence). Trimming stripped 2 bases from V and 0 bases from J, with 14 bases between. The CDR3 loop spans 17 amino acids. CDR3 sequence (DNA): TGTGCCAGCAGTTTACGCGGAGGCCGGACAGCCAAAAACATTCAGTACTTC. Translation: CASSLRGGRTAKNIQYF.

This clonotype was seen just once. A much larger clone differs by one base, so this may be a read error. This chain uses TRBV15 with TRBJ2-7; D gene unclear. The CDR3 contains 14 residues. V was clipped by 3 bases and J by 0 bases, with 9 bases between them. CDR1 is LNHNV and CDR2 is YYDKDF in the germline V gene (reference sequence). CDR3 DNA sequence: TGTGCCACCAGCAGCGGGCAGGCCTCCTACGAGCAGTACTTC. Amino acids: CATSSGQASYEQYF.

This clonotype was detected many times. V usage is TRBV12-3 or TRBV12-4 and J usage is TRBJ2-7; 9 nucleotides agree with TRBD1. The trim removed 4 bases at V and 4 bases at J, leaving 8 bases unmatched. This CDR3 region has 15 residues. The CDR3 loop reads CASSSNRDRVYEQYF. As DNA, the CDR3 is TGTGCCAGCAGTTCTAACCGGGACAGGGTTTACGAGCAGTACTTC.